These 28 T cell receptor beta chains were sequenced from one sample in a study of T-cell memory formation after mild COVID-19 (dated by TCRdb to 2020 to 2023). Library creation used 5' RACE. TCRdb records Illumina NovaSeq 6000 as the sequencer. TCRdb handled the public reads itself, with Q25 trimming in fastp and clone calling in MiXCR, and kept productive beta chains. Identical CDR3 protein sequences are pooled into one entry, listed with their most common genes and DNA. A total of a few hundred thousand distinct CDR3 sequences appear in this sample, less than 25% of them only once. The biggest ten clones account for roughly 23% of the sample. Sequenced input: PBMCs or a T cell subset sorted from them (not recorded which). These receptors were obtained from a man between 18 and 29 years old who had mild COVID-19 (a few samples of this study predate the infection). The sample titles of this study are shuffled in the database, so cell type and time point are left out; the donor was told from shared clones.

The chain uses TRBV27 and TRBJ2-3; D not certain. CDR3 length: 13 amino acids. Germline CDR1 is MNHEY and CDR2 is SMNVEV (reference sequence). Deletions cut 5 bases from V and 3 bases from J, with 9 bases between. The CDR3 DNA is TGTGCCAGCAGTCCCCATACAACAGATACGCAGTATTTT. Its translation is CASSPHTTDTQYF.

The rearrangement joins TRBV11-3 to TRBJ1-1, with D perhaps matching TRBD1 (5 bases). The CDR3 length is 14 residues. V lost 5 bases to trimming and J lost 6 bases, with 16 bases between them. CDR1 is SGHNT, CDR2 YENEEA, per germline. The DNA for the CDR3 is TGTGCCAGCAGCCCTGGGGCCCCCGGGGCTGAAGCTTTCTTT. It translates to CASSPGAPGAEAFF.

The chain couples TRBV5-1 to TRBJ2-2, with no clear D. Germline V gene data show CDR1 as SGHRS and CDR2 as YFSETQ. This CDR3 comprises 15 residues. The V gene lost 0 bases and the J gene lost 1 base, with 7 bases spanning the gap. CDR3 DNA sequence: TGCGCCAGCAGCTTGGACAGCGTGAACACCGGGGAGCTGTTTTTT. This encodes CASSLDSVNTGELFF.

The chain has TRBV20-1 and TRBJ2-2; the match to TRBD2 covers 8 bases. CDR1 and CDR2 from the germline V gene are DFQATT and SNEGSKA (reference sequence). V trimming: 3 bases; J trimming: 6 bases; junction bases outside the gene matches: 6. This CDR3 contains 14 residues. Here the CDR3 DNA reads TGCAGTGCTAGTTTTGCGGGGGGCGCCGGGGAGCTGTTTTTT. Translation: CSASFAGGAGELFF.

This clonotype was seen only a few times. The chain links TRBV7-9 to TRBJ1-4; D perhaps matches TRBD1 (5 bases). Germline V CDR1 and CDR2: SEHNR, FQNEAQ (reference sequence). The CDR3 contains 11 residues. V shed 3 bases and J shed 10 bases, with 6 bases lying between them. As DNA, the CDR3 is TGTGCCAGCAGCTTCGGGGGAAAACTGTTTTTT. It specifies CASSFGGKLFF.

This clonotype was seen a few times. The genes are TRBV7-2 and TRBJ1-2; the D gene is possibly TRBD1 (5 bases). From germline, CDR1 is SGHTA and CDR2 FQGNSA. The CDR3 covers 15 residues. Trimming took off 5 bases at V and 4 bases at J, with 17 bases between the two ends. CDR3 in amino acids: CASSPGGGASYGYTF. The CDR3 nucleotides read TGTGCCAGCAGCCCCGGAGGAGGGGCCTCCTATGGCTACACCTTC.

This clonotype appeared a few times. This CDR3 reads CASSLESLSTHEQYF. CDR3 DNA: TGCGCCAGCAGCTTGGAAAGTCTTTCCACCCACGAGCAGTACTTC. The chain is built from TRBV5-1 and TRBJ2-7; D is unclear. Trimming shortened V by 0 bases and J by 5 bases, and 15 bases separated the two germline ends. The CDR3 loop spans 15 amino acids. Germline V gives CDR1 SGHRS, CDR2 YFSETQ.

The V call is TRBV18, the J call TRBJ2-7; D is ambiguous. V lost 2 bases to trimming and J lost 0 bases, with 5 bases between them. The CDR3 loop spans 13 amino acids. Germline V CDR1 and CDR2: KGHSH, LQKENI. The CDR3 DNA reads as TGTGCCAGCTCACCAGCTTTCTCCTACGAGCAGTACTTC. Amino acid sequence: CASSPAFSYEQYF.

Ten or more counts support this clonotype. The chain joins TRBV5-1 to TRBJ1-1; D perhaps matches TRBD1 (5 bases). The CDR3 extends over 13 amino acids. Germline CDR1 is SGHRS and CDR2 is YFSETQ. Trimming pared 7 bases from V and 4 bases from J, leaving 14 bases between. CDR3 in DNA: TGCGCCAGCTCCGGCACGGGGGTCACTGAAGCTTTCTTT. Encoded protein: CASSGTGVTEAFF.

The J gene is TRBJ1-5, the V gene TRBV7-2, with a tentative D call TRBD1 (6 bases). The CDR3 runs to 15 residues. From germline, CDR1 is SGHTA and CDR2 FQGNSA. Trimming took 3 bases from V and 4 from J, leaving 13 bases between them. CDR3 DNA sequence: TGTGCCAGCAGCTTTTCCGGGGGCGGAAATCAGCCCCAGCATTTT. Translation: CASSFSGGGNQPQHF.

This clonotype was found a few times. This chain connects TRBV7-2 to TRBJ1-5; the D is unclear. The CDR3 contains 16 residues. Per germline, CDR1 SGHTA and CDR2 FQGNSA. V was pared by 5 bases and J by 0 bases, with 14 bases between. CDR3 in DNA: TGTGCCAGCAGCGGTATGGACTACCTTAGCAATCAGCCCCAGCATTTT. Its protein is CASSGMDYLSNQPQHF.

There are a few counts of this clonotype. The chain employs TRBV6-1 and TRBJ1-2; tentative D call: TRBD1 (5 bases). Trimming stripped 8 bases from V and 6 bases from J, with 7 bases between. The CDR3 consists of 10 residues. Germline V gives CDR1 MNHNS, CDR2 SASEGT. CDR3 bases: TGTGCCAGCTTCAGGGATGGCTACACCTTC. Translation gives CASFRDGYTF.

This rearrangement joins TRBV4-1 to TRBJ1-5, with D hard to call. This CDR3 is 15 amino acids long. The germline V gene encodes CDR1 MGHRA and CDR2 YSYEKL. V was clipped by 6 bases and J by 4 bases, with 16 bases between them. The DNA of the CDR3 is TGCGCCAGCAGAACAGCGATGTGGGGTAATCAGCCCCAGCATTTT. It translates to CASRTAMWGNQPQHF.

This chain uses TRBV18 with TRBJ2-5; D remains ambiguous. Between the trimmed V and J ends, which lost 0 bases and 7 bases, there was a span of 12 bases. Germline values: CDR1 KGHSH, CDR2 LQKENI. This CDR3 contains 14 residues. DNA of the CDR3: TGTGCCAGCTCACCACCGAGTCTCGAGAGGACCCAGTACTTC. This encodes CASSPPSLERTQYF.

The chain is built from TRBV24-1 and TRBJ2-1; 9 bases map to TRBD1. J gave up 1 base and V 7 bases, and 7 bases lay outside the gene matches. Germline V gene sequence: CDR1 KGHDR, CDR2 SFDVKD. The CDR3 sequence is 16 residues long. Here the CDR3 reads CATSKPGQGSYNEQFF. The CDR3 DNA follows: TGTGCCACCAGCAAACCGGGACAGGGTTCCTACAATGAGCAGTTCTTC.

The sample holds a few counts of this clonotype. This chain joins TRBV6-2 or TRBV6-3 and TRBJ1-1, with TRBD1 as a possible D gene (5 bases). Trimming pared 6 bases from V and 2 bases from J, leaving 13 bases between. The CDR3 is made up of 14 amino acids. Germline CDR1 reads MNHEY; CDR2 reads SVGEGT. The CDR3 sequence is CASSRDLDNTEAFF. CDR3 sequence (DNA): TGTGCCAGCAGCCGGGACCTAGACAACACTGAAGCTTTCTTT.

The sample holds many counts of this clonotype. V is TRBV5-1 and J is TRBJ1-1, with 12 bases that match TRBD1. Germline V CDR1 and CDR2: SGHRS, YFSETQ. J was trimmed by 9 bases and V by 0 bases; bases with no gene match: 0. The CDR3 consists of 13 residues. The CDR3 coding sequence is TGCGCCAGCAGCTTGGGGGACAGGGGGCAAGCTTTCTTT. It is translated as CASSLGDRGQAFF. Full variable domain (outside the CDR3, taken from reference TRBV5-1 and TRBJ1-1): KAGVTQTPRYLIKTRGQQVTLSCSPISGHRSVSWYQQTPGQGLQFLFEYFSETQRNKGNFPGRFSGRQFSNSRSEMNVSTLELGDSALYLCASSLGDRGQAFFGQGTRLTVV.

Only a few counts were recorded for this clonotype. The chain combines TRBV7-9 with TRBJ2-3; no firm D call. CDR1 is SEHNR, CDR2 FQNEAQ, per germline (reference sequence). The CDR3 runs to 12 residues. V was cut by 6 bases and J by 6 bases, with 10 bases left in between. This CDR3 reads CASRDTEDTQYF. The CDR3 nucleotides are TGTGCCAGCAGGGATACAGAGGATACGCAGTATTTT.

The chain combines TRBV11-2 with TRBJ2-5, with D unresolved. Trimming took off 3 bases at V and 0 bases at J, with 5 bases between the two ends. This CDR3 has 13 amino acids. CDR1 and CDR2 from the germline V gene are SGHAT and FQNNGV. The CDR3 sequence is CASSFSDQETQYF. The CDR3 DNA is TGTGCCAGCAGCTTTTCGGACCAAGAGACCCAGTACTTC.

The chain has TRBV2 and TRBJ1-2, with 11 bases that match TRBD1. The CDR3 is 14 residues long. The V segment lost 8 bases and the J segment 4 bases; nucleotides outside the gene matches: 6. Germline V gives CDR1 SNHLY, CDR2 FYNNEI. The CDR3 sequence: CASGGTGGTYGYTF. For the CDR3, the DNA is TGTGCCAGCGGGGGGACAGGGGGTACCTATGGCTACACCTTC.

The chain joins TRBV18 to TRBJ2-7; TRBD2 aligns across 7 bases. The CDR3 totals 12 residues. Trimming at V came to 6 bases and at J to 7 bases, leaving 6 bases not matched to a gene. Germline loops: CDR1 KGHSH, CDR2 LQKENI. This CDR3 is CASSAGGGEQYF. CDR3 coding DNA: TGTGCCAGCTCTGCTGGCGGGGGTGAGCAGTACTTC.

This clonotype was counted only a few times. The CDR3 is CASSRMTGSDNEQFF. The CDR3 nucleotides read TGTGCCAGCAGCCGAATGACAGGGTCGGACAATGAGCAGTTCTTC. The rearrangement joins TRBV7-9 to TRBJ2-1; TRBD1 agrees at 7 bases. Trimming removed 5 bases from V and 5 bases from J; junction bases left unmatched: 9. Looked up from germline, CDR1 is SEHNR and CDR2 is FQNEAQ (reference sequence). There are 15 residues in the CDR3.

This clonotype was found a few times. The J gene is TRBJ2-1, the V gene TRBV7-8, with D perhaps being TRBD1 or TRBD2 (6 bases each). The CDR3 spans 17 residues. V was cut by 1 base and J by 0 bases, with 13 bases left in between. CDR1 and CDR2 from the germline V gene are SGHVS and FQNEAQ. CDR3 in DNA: TGTGCCAGCAGCTTAGGTGGACCGGGGGCCTCCTACAATGAGCAGTTCTTC. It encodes CASSLGGPGASYNEQFF.

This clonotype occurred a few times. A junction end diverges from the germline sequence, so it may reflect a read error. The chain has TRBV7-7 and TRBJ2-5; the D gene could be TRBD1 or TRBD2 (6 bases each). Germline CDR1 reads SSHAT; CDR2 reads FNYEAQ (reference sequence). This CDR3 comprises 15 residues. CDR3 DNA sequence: TGTGCTAGCAGCTCACTTAAGGGGGGCGGAGAGACCCAGTACTTC. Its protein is CASSSLKGGGETQYF.

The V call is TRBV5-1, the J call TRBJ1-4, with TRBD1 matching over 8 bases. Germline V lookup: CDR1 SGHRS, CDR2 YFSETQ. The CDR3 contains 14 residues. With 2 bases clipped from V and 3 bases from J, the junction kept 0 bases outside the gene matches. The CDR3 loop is CASSFRGPNEKLFF. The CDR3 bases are TGCGCCAGCAGCTTCAGGGGGCCTAATGAAAAACTGTTTTTT.

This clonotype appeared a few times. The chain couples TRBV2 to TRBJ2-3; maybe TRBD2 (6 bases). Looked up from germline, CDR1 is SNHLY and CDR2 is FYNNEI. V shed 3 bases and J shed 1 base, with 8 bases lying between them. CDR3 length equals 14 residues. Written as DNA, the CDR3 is TGTGCCAGCAGTGAGCCTAGCGGCACAGATACGCAGTATTTT. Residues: CASSEPSGTDTQYF.

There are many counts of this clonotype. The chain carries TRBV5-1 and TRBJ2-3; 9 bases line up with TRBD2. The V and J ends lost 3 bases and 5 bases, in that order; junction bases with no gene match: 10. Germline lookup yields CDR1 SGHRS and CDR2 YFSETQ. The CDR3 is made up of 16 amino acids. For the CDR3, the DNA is TGCGCCAGCAGCTATAGCGGGGGACTCGGGGGAGATACGCAGTATTTT. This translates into CASSYSGGLGGDTQYF.

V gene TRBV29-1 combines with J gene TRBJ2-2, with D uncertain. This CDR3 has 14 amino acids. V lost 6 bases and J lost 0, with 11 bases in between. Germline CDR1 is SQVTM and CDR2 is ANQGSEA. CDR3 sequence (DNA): TGCAGCGTCTCCACGGCTACGAACACCGGGGAGCTGTTTTTT. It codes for CSVSTATNTGELFF.